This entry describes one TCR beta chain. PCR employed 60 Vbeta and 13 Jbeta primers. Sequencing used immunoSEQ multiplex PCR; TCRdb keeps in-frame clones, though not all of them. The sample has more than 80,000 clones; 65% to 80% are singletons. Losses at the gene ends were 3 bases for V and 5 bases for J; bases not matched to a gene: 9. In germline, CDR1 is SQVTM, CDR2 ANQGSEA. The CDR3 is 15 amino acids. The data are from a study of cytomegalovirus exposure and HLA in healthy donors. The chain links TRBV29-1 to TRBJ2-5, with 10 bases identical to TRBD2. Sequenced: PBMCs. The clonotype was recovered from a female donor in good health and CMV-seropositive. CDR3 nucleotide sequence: TGCAGCGTTGACTCCAGCGGGGGGGCCGAGGAGACCCAGTACTTC. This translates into CSVDSSGGAEETQYF.